These 11 T cell receptor beta chains were all obtained from the same sample, sequenced in a study of patients and donors after allogeneic stem cell transplantation. TCRdb ran MiXCR on the RT-PCR reads and lists one entry per CDR3 protein. The sample lists about 40,000 distinct CDR3 sequences, under 40% seen once, with less than 80% in the top ten. Sequenced input: blood, either unsorted or a sorted T cell fraction (not recorded which). Receptors originate from a human donor who was either an allogeneic HSCT recipient or a stem cell or donor lymphocyte infusion donor (not recorded which). It is not recorded whose cells these are; they may come from a transplant donor.

This clonotype was counted only a few times. The J gene is TRBJ2-1, the V gene TRBV9, with TRBD1 matching over 7 bases. The CDR3 totals 15 residues. Germline trimming cut 0 bases from V and 2 bases from J; bases unmatched to any gene: 2. Germline V lookup: CDR1 SGDLS, CDR2 YYNGEE. The CDR3 spells CASSVARGPYNEQFF. Written as DNA, the CDR3 is TGTGCCAGCAGCGTAGCGAGGGGGCCCTACAATGAGCAGTTCTTC.

This clonotype has a handful of counts. The junction does not match germline at one end; this may be a read error. The rearrangement uses TRBV20-1 and TRBJ2-7; TRBD2 agrees at 10 bases. The CDR3 loop spans 12 amino acids. In germline, CDR1 is DFQATT, CDR2 SNEGSKA (reference sequence). The DNA for the CDR3 is TGCAGTGCTAGCCACATCAGCGGGAGGGCCCTCTTC. Its protein is CSASHISGRALF.

This clonotype appeared a few times. The chain is built from TRBV10-3 and TRBJ1-2, with 8 bases lining up with TRBD1. Germline values: CDR1 ENHRY, CDR2 SYGVKD. The CDR3 totals 16 residues. Germline trimming cut 2 bases from V and 8 bases from J; bases unmatched to any gene: 13. CDR3 bases: TGTGCCATCAGTGAGCACGGGGACAGGCCCGGTATAGGCTACACCTTC. Its protein product is CAISEHGDRPGIGYTF.

The chain has TRBV3-1 and TRBJ2-5; D not resolved. Deletions cut 2 bases from V and 5 bases from J, with 12 bases between. CDR1 and CDR2 from the germline V gene are LGHDT and YNNKEL (reference sequence). CDR3 size: 14 residues. The CDR3 DNA is TGTGCCAGCAGCCAACAAGATCGTCAGGAGACCCAGTACTTC. Translated, it gives CASSQQDRQETQYF.

This clonotype was counted at least ten times. The rearrangement links TRBV20-1 to TRBJ1-1, with a tentative D call TRBD1 (6 bases). Trimming stripped 0 bases from V and 12 bases from J, with 11 bases between. The CDR3 length is 11 residues. Germline CDR1 DFQATT, CDR2 SNEGSKA (reference sequence). The DNA for the CDR3 is TGCAGTGCTAGAGATAACAGGGATTCTTTCTTT. Amino acid sequence: CSARDNRDSFF.

The V gene is TRBV4-1, the J gene TRBJ2-2, with D perhaps TRBD1 or TRBD2 (5 bases each). With 4 bases removed from V and 6 bases from J, the gap between germline ends came to 15 bases. Germline V lookup: CDR1 MGHRA, CDR2 YSYEKL. This CDR3 spans 15 amino acids. The CDR3 nucleotides are TGCGCCAGCAGCCGTCTAGGAGGCAGGGCCGGGGAGCTGTTTTTT. Translated: CASSRLGGRAGELFF.

This clonotype turned up a few times. The chain recombines TRBV7-2 with TRBJ2-3; TRBD1 might be the D (6 bases). The CDR3 sequence is 19 residues long. CDR1 and CDR2 from the germline V gene are SGHTA and FQGNSA. Trimming cost V 2 bases and J 2 bases, with 23 bases left between them. The CDR3 coding sequence is TGTGCCAGCAGCTTATTGCCCCCATACCGGGACACGTACACAGATACGCAGTATTTT. Its protein product is CASSLLPPYRDTYTDTQYF.

This rearrangement joins TRBV5-1 to TRBJ2-5; D uncertain. The CDR3 is 15 residues long. The V gene lost 1 base and the J gene lost 3 bases, with 13 bases spanning the gap. CDR1 is SGHRS and CDR2 is YFSETQ in the germline V gene. The CDR3 spells CASSLRSTNKETQYF. CDR3 nucleotide sequence: TGCGCCAGCAGCTTGAGGTCCACCAACAAAGAGACCCAGTACTTC.

The chain has TRBV12-3 or TRBV12-4 and TRBJ2-3; D is perhaps TRBD2 (6 bases). The CDR3 loop spans 16 amino acids. V was clipped by 3 bases and J by 0 bases, with 13 bases between them. The CDR3 loop is CASSFRNGGSTDTQYF. The CDR3 DNA sequence: TGTGCCAGCAGTTTTCGAAACGGGGGTAGCACAGATACGCAGTATTTT.

This clonotype turned up a few times. The chain uses TRBV28 and TRBJ1-2; D is undetermined. The CDR3 runs to 10 residues. Germline-derived CDR1 and CDR2 are MDHEN and SYDVKM. The V end lost 3 bases, the J end lost 6 bases, and 2 bases lay between the germline ends. The CDR3 region is CASSFHGYTF. For the CDR3, the DNA is TGTGCCAGCAGTTTCCATGGCTACACCTTC.

J is TRBJ1-2 and V is TRBV29-1; weak D call: TRBD1 (6 bases). V was shortened by 6 bases and J by 2 bases, with 7 bases between the two germline ends. The CDR3 extends over 11 amino acids. CDR1 and CDR2 (germline): SQVTM, ANQGSEA. The CDR3 spells CSVDRNYGYTF. CDR3 DNA sequence: TGCAGCGTCGACAGGAACTATGGCTACACCTTC.